This T cell receptor (beta chain) is drawn from a study of cytomegalovirus exposure and HLA in healthy donors (dated by TCRdb to about 2017). A note on the overall study: In an earlier analysis of around 540 of the donors, 276 Gb of sequence data and 120 million or so unique TCR beta sequences from roughly 190 million T cells were reported. To predict cytomegalovirus infection status, the study combined high-throughput TCR immunosequencing, statistical association of individual TCRs with disease status, and machine learning. Rather than drawing on any new phenotypic data, the later analysis identified candidate immune exposures from TCR beta sequences and the way those sequences occurred across donors. Genome-wide SNP genotypes for about 65% of the roughly 700 donors were used in a later genetic analysis, which treated that subset as a discovery cohort. Typing coverage differed by locus: A, B, C, DRB1 and DQB1 were typed in about 620-630 donors, DQA1 in approximately 520, DPA1 in some 570, and DPB1 in 472. The T cell repertoires of 666 subjects were profiled by immunosequencing and related to cytomegalovirus serostatus. In an earlier analysis of roughly 600 of the donors, high-throughput TCR beta sequencing was used to judge whether each TCR beta V gene segment behaved as functional or pseudogenic. A later analysis re-examined previously published TCR beta repertoires from roughly 720 donors and added high-resolution HLA genotyping to investigate patterns of TCR occurrence. A separate validation cohort of over 95 different subjects was used in addition to the 666-subject first cohort. Roughly 300 gigabases of sequencing data and around 88 million unique TCR sequences made up an early release that covered approximately 650 HLA-typed donors. Among the 398 genotyped donors, under 90% belonged to the genetic ancestry cluster associated with self-reported Caucasian donors. The study was designed to test whether signatures of past pathogen exposure could be identified by cataloging public T cell receptors. Four or five DR-DQ haplotypes were handled as single units for association and clustering because linkage in the cohort was strong. Every repertoire in the discovery cohort had been generated on one and the same sequencing platform. Alongside the repertoire data, information on donor age, sex, ethnicity and CMV serostatus was compiled. Across approximately 400 genotyped donors of the cohort, an average of about 240,000 unique TCR beta nucleotide sequences per donor were sequenced, and 15% to 20% of those sequences were non-productive. HLA typing covered class I and class II loci at four-digit resolution.

Sequences SGHTA (CDR1) and FQGNSA (CDR2) are obtained from the germline V gene. Spanning cysteine to phenylalanine, the CDR3 consists of 15 amino acids. Only the CDR3 DNA stays, 45 bases, in frame from base 1. V and J are truncated by 7 bases and 3 bases respectively, leaving an intervening sequence of 13 bases. The library was built by means of the immunoSEQ multiplex PCR assay. For the multiplex PCR, a mixture combining 60 forward primers for TCR Vbeta segments and 13 reverse primers for TCR Jbeta segments was used. The CDR3 region of rearranged TCR beta genes was amplified from genomic DNA with a multiplex PCR assay. On the Illumina HiSeq System, the amplified TCR beta libraries were sequenced as 87-base-pair reads. The authors processed their data as follows. Across the 700 or so repertoires, a later analysis counted some 81 million unique TCR beta chains, around 11 million of which were shared by at least two donors. A nearest-neighbor algorithm error-corrected the raw reads and collapsed the reads into unique sequences, merging closely related sequences to remove PCR and sequencing errors. Alignment of CDR3 sequences to IMGT reference sequences was used to assign V, D and J gene segments. For a sequence to be retained, at least a six-nucleotide match to both a V gene segment and a J gene segment was required. A rearrangement counted as productive if the CDR3 had no stop codons and remained in frame with V and J, and every other rearrangement counted as non-productive. Following IMGT convention, CDR3 was defined as the stretch from the second conserved V-encoded cysteine up to the conserved J-encoded phenylalanine. Sequences without an unambiguous match to a single V gene segment were excluded from the earlier analysis of a few hundred of the donors. In an earlier analysis of 500 to 750 of the donors, V segments were called functional above 56.7% productive rearrangements and were called segregating when the between-donor standard deviation exceeded 5%. A statistical classification framework was built for diagnosing cytomegalovirus status from the catalog of TCR beta chain sequences. V and J gene assignment, in a later analysis, came from comparing TCR nucleotide sequences with IMGT/GENE-DB human TR gene sequences. In a later analysis, CDR3 sequences and most-parsimonious VDJ recombination scenarios were assigned using the TCRdist pipeline. In a later analysis, every TCR beta chain was defined by the combination of its CDR3 amino acid sequence and its V-gene family, and reads without a unique V-gene family were dropped. A later analysis removed 500 to 600 highly shared, low-generation-probability nucleotide sequences to deal with suspected cross-contamination and a sequencing artifact. In a later analysis, a clonal expansion index was calculated for each public chain from normalized within-repertoire ranks of inferred template counts. In a later analysis, generation probabilities were computed with a VDJ recombination model fitted to out-of-frame rearrangements, and the resulting probabilities were checked against IGoR. In a later analysis, TCR-TCR, TCR-HLA and TCR-CMV co-occurrence was scored with hypergeometric tests, and a repertoire-size bias correction was applied to TCR pairs. A later analysis estimated false discovery rates by permuting HLA or CMV assignments 20 times. In a later analysis, co-occurring TCRs were grouped using DBSCAN, with TCRdist sequence similarity added in when clustering inside HLA-allele-positive subsets. Co-occurrence clustering excluded repertoires with fewer than 30,000 or more than 120,000 public chains, plus five with anomalous nucleotide sharing. TCRdb mirrors the immuneACCESS table, restricted to in-frame sequences. Some clones are absent from its copies; in checked studies, under half trace to an unresolved V gene, and the reason for the others is unknown. From that table come the V and J calls and clone size; the DNA was used to work out D and trimming. Across this sample there are 160,000 or so clones, with approximately 81% seen only once. The top ten clones comprise around 2% of the sample.

The cohort comprised some 730 healthy bone marrow donors. All cohort members were sampled while nominally healthy, although unrecorded immune exposures were likely present. The donor was CMV seronegative and belonged to the group of around 400 seronegative cohort members. A peripheral blood sample was collected from each donor, and TCR beta sequencing was performed on peripheral blood mononuclear cells. The Qiagen DNeasy Blood Extraction Kit was used to extract genomic DNA from the blood cell samples. What the research found in general, with its limitations: Because counts were too low, 15 to 20 rarely observed V segments, including chromosome 9 orphons, were left out of the earlier analysis of 587 of the donors. The only immune exposure information available for the cohort was CMV serostatus. Because HLA typing was missing for some donors at each locus, association tests included only the typed subset. Because the 87-base-pair reads could not distinguish some IMGT-functional V segments, including TRBV6-2 and TRBV6-3, those segments were excluded. In a later analysis, some 17,000 TCR beta sequences were associated with specific HLA alleles at a false discovery rate of 0.05. In this cohort, only TCR beta chains were sequenced, and detectable features were limited by the absence of alpha or paired-chain data. According to a later analysis, parvovirus B19, influenza, CMV and Epstein-Barr virus appeared linked to several top co-occurrence clusters. According to a later genetic analysis, donors in an Asian-associated ancestry cluster had fewer N-insertions in productive TCRs than the approximately 670-donor mean. Across donors, most TCR sequences were observed very rarely, whereas some public TCRs were present in many individuals. Sequencing depth was assumed to be roughly uniform across donors in the presence/absence analyses, though that assumption may not hold. V-gene and J-gene trimming of TCR beta chains was associated with a missense DCLRE1C variant in a later genetic analysis, and the association was replicated in an independent cohort. A later analysis found that HLA-associated TCR beta chains were more clonally expanded and had lower generation probabilities than equally common non-associated chains. Correlated functional status among segregating V segments might be attributable to linkage disequilibrium, but an unknown experimental factor could not be ruled out. In the study, 150 to 200 TCR beta chains were listed as associated with cytomegalovirus. In a later analysis, the rate of TCR association differed among HLA loci, with DRB1 alleles having the most associated TCRs and HLA-C alleles having the fewest. A further reported finding was that TCR beta sequences accurately predicted the HLA-A and HLA-B alleles for most subjects in the first cohort. A group of highly shared sequence variants was considered likely to be a technical artifact of the sequencing pipeline. When HLA alleles, especially DR and DQ, strongly co-occurred, attributing TCR associations to individual alleles was difficult. According to the authors, the approach could potentially be generalized to other disease states and immunological phenotypes. The classifier was reported to diagnose cytomegalovirus status with high specificity and sensitivity in both the original and validation cohorts. A later analysis found that most CMV-associated TCR beta chains appeared HLA-restricted, with HLA associations seemingly driven largely by CMV exposure. In vitro tests confirmed that a few of the cytomegalovirus-associated TCR beta chains recognize cytomegalovirus antigens. An earlier analysis of approximately 530 of the donors showed that most TCR beta V segments appeared in productive rearrangements either about 87% or about 30% of the time, which broadly matched IMGT annotations.

Regarding this clone: There is no known antigen for this receptor. Base qualities are missing; no much larger clone stands one base away.

The receptor chain draws on TRBV7-2 and TRBJ1-6, with the D gene call left open. The source of this sequence is a woman under 30 in good health and CMV-seronegative. Sequencing was done on a sample of PBMCs. Here the CDR3 is given as CASTSPGNYNSPLHF. The sequence in DNA is TGTGCCAGCACTTCACCGGGAAACTATAATTCACCCCTCCACTTT. The reference TRBV7-2 and TRBJ1-6 proteins fill in what lies around the CDR3, so the full variable domain reads GAGVSQSPSNKVTEKGKDVELRCDPISGHTALYWYRQSLGQGLEFLIYFQGNSAPDKSGLPSDRFSAERTGGSVSTLTIQRTQQEDSAVYLCASTSPGNYNSPLHFGNGTRLTVT.